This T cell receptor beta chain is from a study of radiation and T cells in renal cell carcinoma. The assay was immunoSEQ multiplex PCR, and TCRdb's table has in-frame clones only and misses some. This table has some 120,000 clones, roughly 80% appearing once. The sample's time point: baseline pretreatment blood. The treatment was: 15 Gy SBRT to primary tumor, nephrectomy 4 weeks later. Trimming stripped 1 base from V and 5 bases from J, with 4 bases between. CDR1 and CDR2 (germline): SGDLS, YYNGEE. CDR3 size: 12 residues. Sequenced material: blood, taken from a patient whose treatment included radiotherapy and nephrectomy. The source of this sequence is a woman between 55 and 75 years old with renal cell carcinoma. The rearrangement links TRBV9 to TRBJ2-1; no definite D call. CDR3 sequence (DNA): TGTGCCAGCAGCGTAAAAGACAATGAGCAGTTCTTC. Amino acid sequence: CASSVKDNEQFF.